This entry concerns a single TCR beta chain. V lost 4 bases to trimming and J lost 0 bases; unmatched junction nucleotides: 8. The CDR3 consists of 17 residues. Germline values: CDR1 SGDLS, CDR2 YYNGEE. These data belong to a study of OX40 agonist ivuxolimab in advanced cancers. The assay was immunoSEQ multiplex PCR, and TCRdb's table has in-frame clones only and misses some. The sample holds about 16,000 clones, 75% to 95% seen once. The source is an adult with an advanced solid tumor such as melanoma, head and neck, liver or kidney cancer. The chain recombines TRBV9 with TRBJ1-2; TRBD1 agrees at 11 bases. This material consisted of CD4+ or CD8+ T cells sorted from blood, taken in a trial of the OX40 agonist ivuxolimab. The CDR3 is CASSPGTGGLANYGYTF. CDR3 DNA: TGTGCCAGCAGCCCCGGGACAGGGGGTCTAGCTAACTATGGCTACACCTTC.